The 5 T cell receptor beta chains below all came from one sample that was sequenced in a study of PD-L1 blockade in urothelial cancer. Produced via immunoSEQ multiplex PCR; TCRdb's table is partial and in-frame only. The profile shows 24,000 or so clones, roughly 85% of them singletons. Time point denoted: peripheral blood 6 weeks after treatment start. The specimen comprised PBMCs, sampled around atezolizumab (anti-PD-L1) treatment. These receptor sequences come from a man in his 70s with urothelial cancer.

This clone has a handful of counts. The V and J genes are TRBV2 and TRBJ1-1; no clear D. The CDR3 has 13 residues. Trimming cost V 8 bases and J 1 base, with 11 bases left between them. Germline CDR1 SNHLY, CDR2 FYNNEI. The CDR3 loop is CASLRATNTEAFF. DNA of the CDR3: TGTGCCAGCTTAAGAGCGACGAACACTGAAGCTTTCTTT.

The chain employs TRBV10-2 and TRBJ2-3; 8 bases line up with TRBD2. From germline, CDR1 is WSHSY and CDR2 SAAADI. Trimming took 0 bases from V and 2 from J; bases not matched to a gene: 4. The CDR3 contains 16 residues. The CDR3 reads CASSESREGDTDTQYF. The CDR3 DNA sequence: TGCGCCAGCAGTGAGTCCCGGGAGGGGGACACAGATACGCAGTATTTT.

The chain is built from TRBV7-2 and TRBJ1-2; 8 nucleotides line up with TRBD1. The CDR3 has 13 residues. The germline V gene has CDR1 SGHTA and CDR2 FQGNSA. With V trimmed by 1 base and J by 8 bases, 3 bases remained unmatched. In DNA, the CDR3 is TGTGCCAGCAGCTTAGACAGGGGGGACGGCTACACCTTC. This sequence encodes CASSLDRGDGYTF.

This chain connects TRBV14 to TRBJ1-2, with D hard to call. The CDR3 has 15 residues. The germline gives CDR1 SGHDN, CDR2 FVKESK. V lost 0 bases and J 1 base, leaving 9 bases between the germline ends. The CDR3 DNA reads TGTGCCAGCAGCCAAGAGTGGCCGGGTAACTATGGCTACACCTTC. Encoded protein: CASSQEWPGNYGYTF.

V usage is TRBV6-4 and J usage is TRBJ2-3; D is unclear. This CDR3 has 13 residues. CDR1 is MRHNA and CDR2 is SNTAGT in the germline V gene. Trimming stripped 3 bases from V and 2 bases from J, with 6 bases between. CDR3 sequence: CASSEAITDTQYF. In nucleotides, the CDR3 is TGTGCCAGCAGTGAAGCTATCACAGATACGCAGTATTTT.